These 28 T cell receptor beta chains came from one sample sequenced in a study of blood T cell repertoires in COVID-19. The repertoire was sequenced with immunoSEQ multiplex PCR; TCRdb's copy has only in-frame clones and lacks some. The table lists about 300,000 clones, 90% of them singletons. The sample comprised peripheral blood. The receptors derive from a woman aged 25 to 45 with COVID-19, enrolled during active disease.

The CDR3 loop is CASSYERENEQFF. DNA for the CDR3: TGCGCCAGCAGTTACGAGAGGGAAAATGAGCAGTTCTTC. The chain carries TRBV10-1 and TRBJ2-1; the D gene is possibly TRBD2 (5 bases). Germline CDR1 is WNHNN and CDR2 is SYGVQD (reference sequence). The CDR3 is made up of 13 amino acids. Between the trimmed V and J ends, which lost 5 bases and 7 bases, there was a span of 12 bases.

The chain uses TRBV6-1 and TRBJ1-5; the match to TRBD1 covers 10 bases. Germline lookup yields CDR1 MNHNS and CDR2 SASEGT. The CDR3 loop spans 16 amino acids. The J segment lost 4 bases and the V segment lost 2 bases, leaving 5 bases of the junction unmatched. DNA of the CDR3: TGTGCCAGCAGTGAACCTGGGACAGGGGCAAATCAGCCCCAGCATTTT. Protein: CASSEPGTGANQPQHF.

The CDR3 is CASSLGLLTSNEQFF. CDR3 bases: TGTGCCAGCAGCTTAGGACTACTTACCAGCAATGAGCAGTTCTTC. This chain uses TRBV7-2 with TRBJ2-1, with a tentative D call TRBD2 (5 bases). The CDR3 has 15 residues. In germline, CDR1 is SGHTA, CDR2 FQGNSA. V lost 1 base to trimming and J lost 6 bases, with 13 bases between them.

The chain joins TRBV7-2 to TRBJ1-1; no reliable D call. CDR3 size: 14 residues. The V gene lost 2 bases and the J gene lost 7 bases, with 14 bases spanning the gap. CDR1 is SGHTA and CDR2 is FQGNSA in the germline V gene. CDR3 coding DNA: TGTGCCAGCAGCTTAACTGGCGGCCAGCTTGAAGCTTTCTTT. Translated: CASSLTGGQLEAFF.

V usage is TRBV27 and J usage is TRBJ2-1, with 15 positions matching TRBD2. CDR1 is MNHEY and CDR2 is SMNVEV in the germline V gene (reference sequence). Trimming at V came to 6 bases and at J to 9 bases, leaving 9 bases not matched to a gene. This CDR3 has 16 residues. CDR3 sequence reads: CASSPWTSGRASEQFF. The CDR3 region has the DNA TGTGCCAGCAGCCCATGGACTAGCGGGAGGGCCAGTGAGCAGTTCTTC.

The genes are TRBV2 and TRBJ2-7, with TRBD1 matching 8 bases. In germline, CDR1 is SNHLY, CDR2 FYNNEI. The CDR3 is made up of 15 amino acids. Germline trimming cut 2 bases from V and 2 bases from J; bases unmatched to any gene: 5. The DNA of the CDR3 is TGTGCCAGCAGTGAACAGGGGGCCCGTCCCTACGAGCAGTACTTC. Translated, it gives CASSEQGARPYEQYF.

This chain joins TRBV4-2 and TRBJ2-7; tentatively, D is TRBD2 (6 bases). V gave up 0 bases and J gave up 2 bases, with 11 bases separating them. Germline lookup yields CDR1 LGHNA and CDR2 YNFKEQ. The CDR3 is 15 amino acids. The CDR3 DNA sequence: TGTGCCAGCAGCCAAGATTGGCCGGGAGCCTACGAGCAGTACTTC. Its protein is CASSQDWPGAYEQYF.

This sequence joins TRBV7-2 and TRBJ1-2, with D uncertain. Germline CDR1 is SGHTA and CDR2 is FQGNSA. The ends were cut back, 4 bases at V and 8 bases at J, with 11 bases in the middle. CDR3 length: 12 amino acids. The CDR3 sequence: CASSYSGSGYTF. The CDR3, as DNA: TGTGCCAGCAGCTATTCCGGGAGCGGCTACACCTTC.

The chain joins TRBV7-9 to TRBJ1-5; no clear D gene. The V gene's germline CDR1 is SEHNR and CDR2 FQNEAQ (reference sequence). Deletions cut 3 bases from V and 7 bases from J, with 7 bases between. This CDR3 has 12 residues. The CDR3 loop reads CASSLGRQPQHF. CDR3 bases: TGTGCCAGCAGCTTGGGGAGACAGCCCCAGCATTTT.

The chain links TRBV11-3 to TRBJ2-7; no clear D. Germline CDR1 and CDR2: SGHNT and YENEEA. Deletions cut 5 bases from V and 3 bases from J, with 11 bases between. The CDR3 has 13 residues. CDR3 loop: CASSVGVSYEQYF. The CDR3 coding sequence is TGTGCCAGCAGCGTTGGTGTTAGCTACGAGCAGTACTTC.

The chain recombines TRBV7-9 with TRBJ1-1; the D gene is possibly TRBD1 (5 bases). Germline V gene lookup returns CDR1 SEHNR and CDR2 FQNEAQ (reference sequence). The V end was cut by 3 bases, the J end by 4 bases, with 15 bases between. This CDR3 contains 15 residues. The CDR3 coding sequence is TGTGCCAGCAGCTTTACCGGGGGTAAGGGCACTGAAGCTTTCTTT. Protein sequence: CASSFTGGKGTEAFF.

The V gene is TRBV6-5, the J gene TRBJ1-2; 7 bases line up with TRBD1. Trimming cost V 5 bases and J 4 bases; bases outside gene matches: 1. The germline V gene has CDR1 MNHEY and CDR2 SVGAGI. This CDR3 has 12 amino acids. The CDR3 region is CASSRTGYGYTF. The CDR3 DNA reads TGTGCCAGCAGTAGGACAGGCTATGGCTACACCTTC.

The rearrangement uses TRBV4-2 and TRBJ2-7; the D gene is possibly TRBD1 (6 bases). The germline gives CDR1 LGHNA, CDR2 YNFKEQ. V was cut by 2 bases and J by 1 base, with 15 bases left in between. This CDR3 has 16 residues. CDR3 nucleotides: TGTGCCAGCAGCCAATCCCGGACAGACGGGTCCTACGAGCAGTACTTC. It is translated as CASSQSRTDGSYEQYF.

This rearrangement joins TRBV6-5 to TRBJ1-2; TRBD1 is a possible D gene (6 bases). CDR3 length: 14 amino acids. With 0 bases removed from V and 5 bases from J, the gap between germline ends came to 10 bases. Germline-derived CDR1 and CDR2 are MNHEY and SVGAGI. The CDR3 loop is CASSYSRQDYGYTF. In nucleotides, the CDR3 is TGTGCCAGCAGTTACTCGAGACAGGATTATGGCTACACCTTC.

The rearrangement uses TRBV2 and TRBJ2-6; no firm D call. V gave up 3 bases and J gave up 5 bases, with 8 bases separating them. The length of the CDR3 is 14 residues. Germline V gene sequence: CDR1 SNHLY, CDR2 FYNNEI. CDR3 DNA: TGTGCCAGCAGTGAGGGCTCCTGGGCCAACGTCCTGACTTTC. It specifies CASSEGSWANVLTF. The variable domain in full, completed from reference TRBV2 and TRBJ2-6, reads EPEVTQTPSHQVTQMGQEVILRCVPISNHLYFYWYRQILGQKVEFLVSFYNNEISEKSEIFDDQFSVERPDGSNFTLKIRSTKLEDSAMYFCASSEGSWANVLTFGAGSRLTVL.

V gene TRBV5-8 combines with J gene TRBJ2-5; the D gene is possibly TRBD1 (6 bases). The germline V gene has CDR1 SGHTS and CDR2 YDEGEE. Between the trimmed V and J ends, which lost 2 bases and 5 bases, there was a span of 16 bases. The CDR3 has 15 amino acids. The CDR3: CASSLNNRDMETQYF. For the CDR3, the DNA is TGTGCCAGCAGCTTAAATAACAGGGATATGGAGACCCAGTACTTC. Variable domain in full (rest from reference TRBV5-8 and TRBJ2-5): EAGVTQSPTHLIKTRGQQATLRCSPISGHTSVYWYQQALGLGLQFLLWYDEGEERNRGNFPPRFSGRQFPNYSSELNVNALELEDSALYLCASSLNNRDMETQYFGPGTRLLVL.

The V gene is TRBV6-1, the J gene TRBJ1-4, with TRBD1 identical over 7 bases. Germline assignment: CDR1 MNHNS and CDR2 SASEGT. This CDR3 spans 13 amino acids. V lost 3 bases, J lost 7 bases, and 2 bases stayed unmatched. The CDR3 region is CASSDGTVEKLFF. The CDR3 region has the DNA TGTGCCAGCAGTGACGGGACAGTTGAAAAACTGTTTTTT.

V usage is TRBV11-2 and J usage is TRBJ2-5; the match to TRBD1 covers 8 bases. The CDR3 is 14 residues long. V was pared by 5 bases and J by 3 bases, with 5 bases of the junction left unmatched. Germline loops: CDR1 SGHAT, CDR2 FQNNGV. The CDR3 region is CASSVGTGEETQYF. The CDR3 coding sequence is TGTGCCAGCAGCGTCGGGACAGGTGAAGAGACCCAGTACTTC.

The chain couples TRBV29-1 to TRBJ1-3, with D possibly TRBD1 on 6 matching bases. The germline V gene encodes CDR1 SQVTM and CDR2 ANQGSEA. Trimming stripped 4 bases from V and 0 bases from J, with 7 bases between. The CDR3 has 13 residues. CDR3 residues: CSVGQASGNTIYF. The CDR3 bases are TGCAGCGTTGGACAGGCCTCTGGAAACACCATATATTTT.

CDR3 region: CASSLVRQMGQAQETQYF. The CDR3 DNA reads TGTGCCAGCAGCTTAGTCAGACAGATGGGACAGGCCCAAGAGACCCAGTACTTC. The rearrangement links TRBV7-2 to TRBJ2-5, with TRBD1 matching 8 bases. With 1 base clipped from V and 1 base from J, the junction kept 11 bases outside the gene matches. The length of the CDR3 is 18 residues. The germline gives CDR1 SGHTA, CDR2 FQGNSA.

Here the CDR3 DNA reads TGTGCCAGCAGCTTGACAGGGGACTACAATGAGCAGTTCTTC. Its translation is CASSLTGDYNEQFF. J is TRBJ2-1 and V is TRBV11-3, with TRBD1 identical over 8 bases. The J segment lost 3 bases and the V segment lost 3 bases, leaving 1 base of the junction unmatched. CDR1 is SGHNT, CDR2 YENEEA, per germline. The CDR3 runs to 14 residues.

The chain recombines TRBV3-1 (or the pseudogene TRBV3-2) with TRBJ1-2; no clear D. V was cut by 0 bases and J by 6 bases, with 11 bases left in between. CDR1 is LGHDT and CDR2 is YNNKEL in the germline V gene (reference sequence). This CDR3 is built from 14 residues. CDR3 residues: CASSQENGVHGYTF. The CDR3, as DNA: TGTGCCAGCAGCCAAGAGAACGGGGTCCATGGCTACACCTTC.

This clone was detected once. This chain connects TRBV28 to TRBJ2-7; TRBD1 matches 9 bases. Germline V gives CDR1 MDHEN, CDR2 SYDVKM. V dropped 9 bases and J dropped 0; count of bases not matched to a gene: 6. This CDR3 comprises 14 residues. The CDR3 bases are TGTGCCAGTCCGGGACAGGGAAGCTCCTACGAGCAGTACTTC. Protein product: CASPGQGSSYEQYF.

The chain carries TRBV12-3 or TRBV12-4 and TRBJ2-2, with a possible D match to TRBD1 (6 bases). Trimming removed 5 bases at V and 5 bases at J, with 9 bases between. The CDR3 loop spans 13 amino acids. The CDR3 DNA sequence: TGTGCCAGCAGTACTACAGGGACCGGGGAGCTGTTTTTT. It is translated as CASSTTGTGELFF.

The chain's CDR3 is CASSYPSGSGTYEQYF. In nucleotides, the CDR3 is TGTGCCAGCAGTTACCCCTCTGGGAGCGGAACCTACGAGCAGTACTTC. The chain has TRBV6-5 and TRBJ2-7, with D tentatively TRBD2 (5 bases). The germline CDR1 and CDR2 sequences are MNHEY and SVGAGI. The ends were cut back, 2 bases at V and 2 bases at J, with 16 bases in the middle. CDR3 length equals 16 residues.

This clone was counted a single time. The chain joins TRBV7-6 to TRBJ1-3, with D perhaps matching TRBD1 (5 bases). Trimming shortened V by 1 base and J by 0 bases, and 10 bases separated the two germline ends. CDR1 and CDR2 from the germline V gene are SGHVS and FNYEAQ. This CDR3 contains 16 residues. CDR3: CASSLGRQSSGNTIYF. The CDR3, as DNA: TGTGCCAGCAGCTTAGGAAGACAGAGCTCTGGAAACACCATATATTTT.

J is TRBJ1-3 and V is TRBV28, with 8 bases aligning to TRBD1. V lost 6 bases to trimming and J lost 2 bases; unmatched junction nucleotides: 6. The germline gives CDR1 MDHEN, CDR2 SYDVKM. The CDR3 loop spans 15 amino acids. This CDR3 is CASRPDRVTGNTIYF. CDR3 sequence (DNA): TGTGCCAGCAGACCGGACAGGGTAACTGGAAACACCATATATTTT.

The rearrangement links TRBV4-1 to TRBJ1-5; the D is unclear. V was clipped by 1 base and J by 6 bases, with 13 bases between them. The CDR3 length is 15 residues. CDR1 MGHRA and CDR2 YSYEKL come from the germline V gene. The CDR3 is CASSQGAGEGQPQHF. The DNA of the CDR3 is TGCGCCAGCAGCCAAGGCGCCGGGGAGGGTCAGCCCCAGCATTTT.